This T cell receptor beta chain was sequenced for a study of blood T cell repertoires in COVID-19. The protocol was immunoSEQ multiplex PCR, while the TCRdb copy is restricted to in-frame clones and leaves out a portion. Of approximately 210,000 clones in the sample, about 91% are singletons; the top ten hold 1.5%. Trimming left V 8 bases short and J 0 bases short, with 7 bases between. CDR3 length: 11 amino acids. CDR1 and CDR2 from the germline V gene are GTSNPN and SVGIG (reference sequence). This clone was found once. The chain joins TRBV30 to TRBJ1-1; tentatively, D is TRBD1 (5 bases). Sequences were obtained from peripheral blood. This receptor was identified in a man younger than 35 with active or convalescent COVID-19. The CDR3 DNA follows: TGTGCCGGGACGGTGAACACTGAAGCTTTCTTT. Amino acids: CAGTVNTEAFF. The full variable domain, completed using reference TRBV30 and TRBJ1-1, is SQTIHQWPATLVQPVGSPLSLECTVEGTSNPNLYWYRQAAGRGLQLLFYSVGIGQISSEVPQNLSASRPQDRQFILSSKKLLLSDSGFYLCAGTVNTEAFFGQGTRLTVV.